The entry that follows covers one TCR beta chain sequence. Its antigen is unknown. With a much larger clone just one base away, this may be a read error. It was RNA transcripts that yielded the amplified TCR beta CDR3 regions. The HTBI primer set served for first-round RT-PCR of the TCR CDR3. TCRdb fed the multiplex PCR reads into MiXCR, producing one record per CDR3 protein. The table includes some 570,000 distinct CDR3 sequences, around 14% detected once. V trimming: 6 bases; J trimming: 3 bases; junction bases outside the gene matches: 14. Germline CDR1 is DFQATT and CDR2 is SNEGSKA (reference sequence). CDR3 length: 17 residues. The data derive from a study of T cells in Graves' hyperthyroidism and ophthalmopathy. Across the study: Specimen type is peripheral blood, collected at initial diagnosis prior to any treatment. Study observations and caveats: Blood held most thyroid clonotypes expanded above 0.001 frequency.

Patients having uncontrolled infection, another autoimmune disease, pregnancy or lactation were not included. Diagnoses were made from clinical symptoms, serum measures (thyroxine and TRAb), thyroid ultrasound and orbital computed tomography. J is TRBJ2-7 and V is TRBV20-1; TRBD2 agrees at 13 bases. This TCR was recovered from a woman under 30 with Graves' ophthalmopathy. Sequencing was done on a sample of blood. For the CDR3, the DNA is TGCAGTGCCCGGACTAGCGGGAGATTGCTTTTTGACTACGAGCAGTACTTC. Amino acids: CSARTSGRLLFDYEQYF.